The next 24 T cell receptor beta chains were all read from a single sample in a study of cytomegalovirus exposure and HLA in healthy donors. The primer mix had 60 Vbeta and 13 Jbeta primers. Assay used: immunoSEQ multiplex PCR; TCRdb lists only in-frame clones, some missing. The sample includes 150,000 to 250,000 clones, approximately 83% of them seen just once. The sample comprised PBMCs. These receptors were collected from a boy aged 2-9 years in good health and CMV-seronegative.

J is TRBJ2-1 and V is TRBV10-3, with a possible D match to TRBD2 (5 bases). Per the germline V gene, CDR1 is ENHRY and CDR2 is SYGVKD. V was pared by 7 bases and J by 6 bases, with 22 bases between. This CDR3 region has 16 residues. CDR3 in DNA: TGTGCCATCACCACGGGGTCTCCCGGGGATAGCAATGAGCAGTTCTTC. Protein sequence: CAITTGSPGDSNEQFF.

As regards this clone: The sample holds other DNA sequences that translate to the same CDR3. The chain is built from TRBV6-5 and TRBJ1-2; 7 positions match TRBD1. J was trimmed by 5 bases and V by 0 bases; bases with no gene match: 3. Germline lookup yields CDR1 MNHEY and CDR2 SVGAGI. The CDR3 is 14 residues long. As DNA, the CDR3 is TGTGCCAGCAGTTACTCGACAGGGTTGTATGGCTACACCTTC. Translation gives CASSYSTGLYGYTF.

This chain uses TRBV7-6 with TRBJ2-1, with 7 bases matching TRBD2. CDR3 size: 18 residues. Germline CDR1 is SGHVS and CDR2 is FNYEAQ. J lost 3 bases, V lost 0 bases, and 11 bases had no gene match. CDR3 amino acids: CASSLAVLLAPRYNEQFF. CDR3 nucleotides: TGTGCCAGCAGCTTAGCCGTCTTACTAGCGCCGCGCTACAATGAGCAGTTCTTC.

This chain connects TRBV6-5 to TRBJ1-1; D is uncertain. Germline loops: CDR1 MNHEY, CDR2 SVGAGI. The CDR3 length is 14 residues. Trimming left V 8 bases short and J 4 bases short, with 17 bases between. The CDR3 here is CASSIFGSSTEAFF. CDR3 DNA sequence: TGTGCCAGCTCCATATTCGGGTCAAGCACTGAAGCTTTCTTT.

V is TRBV5-4 and J is TRBJ2-1; 11 bases align to TRBD2. The CDR3 runs 15 residues. CDR1 is SGHNT, CDR2 YYREEE, per germline (reference sequence). After removal of 3 bases from V and 7 bases from J, the junction contained 6 bases not matched to a gene. The CDR3: CASSYSGGAWNEQFF. Here the CDR3 DNA reads TGTGCCAGCAGCTATAGCGGGGGGGCCTGGAATGAGCAGTTCTTC.

This chain connects TRBV7-2 to TRBJ2-7; 8 nucleotides line up with TRBD1. From germline, CDR1 is SGHTA and CDR2 FQGNSA. This CDR3 has 14 amino acids. With 0 bases clipped from V and 6 bases from J, the junction kept 4 bases outside the gene matches. The CDR3 DNA follows: TGTGCCAGCAGCTTAGCCGGGACAGGCGCCGAGCAGTACTTC. Protein sequence: CASSLAGTGAEQYF.

The chain employs TRBV7-9 and TRBJ1-3; D ambiguous. The V end lost 1 base, the J end lost 4 bases, and 11 bases lay between the germline ends. This CDR3 has 15 residues. Germline values: CDR1 SEHNR, CDR2 FQNEAQ (reference sequence). This CDR3 is CASSLVGKPGNTIYF. CDR3 in DNA: TGTGCCAGCAGCTTAGTGGGCAAGCCAGGAAACACCATATATTTT. The entire variable domain, with the rest obtained from reference TRBV7-9 and TRBJ1-3, is as follows: DTGVSQNPRHKITKRGQNVTFRCDPISEHNRLYWYRQTLGQGPEFLTYFQNEAQLEKSRLLSDRFSAERPKGSFSTLEIQRTEQGDSAMYLCASSLVGKPGNTIYFGEGSWLTVV.

The chain recombines TRBV7-9 with TRBJ1-2, with D perhaps matching TRBD1 (5 bases). The CDR3 has 15 amino acids. The germline V gene has CDR1 SEHNR and CDR2 FQNEAQ (reference sequence). Trimming removed 5 bases at V and 4 bases at J, with 17 bases between. CDR3 protein: CASSRMGLTVYGYTF. CDR3 in DNA: TGTGCCAGCAGCCGAATGGGACTGACCGTCTATGGCTACACCTTC. Drawing the rest from reference TRBV7-9 and TRBJ1-2, the complete variable domain is DTGVSQNPRHKITKRGQNVTFRCDPISEHNRLYWYRQTLGQGPEFLTYFQNEAQLEKSRLLSDRFSAERPKGSFSTLEIQRTEQGDSAMYLCASSRMGLTVYGYTFGSGTRLTVV.

The rearrangement joins TRBV5-1 to TRBJ2-5; D remains unclear. The length of the CDR3 is 14 residues. The ends were cut back, 4 bases at V and 5 bases at J, with 15 bases in the middle. The germline CDR1 and CDR2 sequences are SGHRS and YFSETQ. CDR3 in DNA: TGCGCCAGCAGCGTTGGGTCGGGTTGGGAGACCCAGTACTTC. This sequence encodes CASSVGSGWETQYF.

This chain joins TRBV9 and TRBJ2-3; 7 positions match TRBD2. Germline loops: CDR1 SGDLS, CDR2 YYNGEE. CDR3 size: 17 residues. With 0 bases clipped from V and 2 bases from J, the junction kept 9 bases outside the gene matches. CDR3 DNA sequence: TGTGCCAGCAGCGTAGCTACTGACGGGGGGTCCACAGATACGCAGTATTTT. Encoded protein: CASSVATDGGSTDTQYF.

The chain joins TRBV4-1 to TRBJ2-1, with 7 bases matching TRBD1. CDR1 and CDR2 from the germline V gene are MGHRA and YSYEKL. The CDR3 is 16 residues long. The V segment lost 1 base and the J segment 1 base; nucleotides outside the gene matches: 4. The CDR3 sequence is CASSQAEGASYNEQFF. The DNA of the CDR3 is TGCGCCAGCAGCCAAGCTGAGGGGGCATCCTACAATGAGCAGTTCTTC.

A word on this clone: The sample carries other DNA sequences with the same CDR3. The V and J genes are TRBV5-1 and TRBJ1-3; perhaps TRBD1 as D (6 bases). Trimming shortened V by 0 bases and J by 3 bases, and 10 bases separated the two germline ends. Per germline, CDR1 SGHRS and CDR2 YFSETQ. There are 15 residues in the CDR3. The CDR3 nucleotides are TGCGCCAGCAGCTTGGTTACAGGGATTGGAAACACCATATATTTT. It specifies CASSLVTGIGNTIYF.

This clone appeared a single time. The J gene is TRBJ2-3, the V gene TRBV9, with 7 bases identical to TRBD2. Germline trimming cut 6 bases from V and 4 bases from J; bases unmatched to any gene: 11. Germline CDR1 is SGDLS and CDR2 is YYNGEE. The CDR3 has 15 residues. CDR3: CASNSRGSVADTQYF. The CDR3 nucleotides read TGTGCCAGCAACTCGCGGGGGTCGGTCGCAGATACGCAGTATTTT. The whole variable domain, filled in from reference TRBV9 and TRBJ2-3, reads DSGVTQTPKHLITATGQRVTLRCSPRSGDLSVYWYQQSLDQGLQFLIQYYNGEERAKGNILERFSAQQFPDLHSELNLSSLELGDSALYFCASNSRGSVADTQYFGPGTRLTVL.

The chain uses TRBV7-8 and TRBJ1-2, with unresolved D. CDR3 length equals 14 residues. The germline CDR1 and CDR2 sequences are SGHVS and FQNEAQ. Trimming stripped 3 bases from V and 3 bases from J, with 11 bases between. The CDR3 here is CASSLGGRDYGYTF. Written as DNA, the CDR3 is TGTGCCAGCAGCTTGGGAGGGAGGGACTATGGCTACACCTTC. The variable domain in full, with the rest retrieved from reference TRBV7-8 and TRBJ1-2, is GAGVSQSPRYKVAKRGQDVALRCDPISGHVSLFWYQQALGQGPEFLTYFQNEAQLDKSGLPSDRFFAERPEGSVSTLKIQRTQQEDSAVYLCASSLGGRDYGYTFGSGTRLTVV.

This chain's CDR3 is CASSSIHSPYF. The CDR3 region has the DNA TGTGCCAGCAGCTCGATCCACTCCCCGTACTTC. The chain links TRBV7-9 to TRBJ2-5; the D is unclear. The germline CDR1 and CDR2 sequences are SEHNR and FQNEAQ (reference sequence). The CDR3 covers 11 residues. Trimming shortened V by 4 bases and J by 13 bases, and 13 bases separated the two germline ends.

This chain uses TRBV28 with TRBJ1-4; D is unresolved. CDR1 and CDR2 from the germline V gene are MDHEN and SYDVKM. The CDR3 length is 15 residues. The V and J ends lost 3 bases and 5 bases respectively, with 13 bases between them. CDR3 DNA: TGTGCCAGCAGTTTCTTAGTCACGGGGAATGAAAAACTGTTTTTT. Translated, it gives CASSFLVTGNEKLFF.

The gene calls are TRBV4-1 and TRBJ2-3; the D is unclear. V lost 3 bases and J 6 bases, leaving 10 bases between the germline ends. The CDR3 totals 13 residues. In germline, CDR1 is MGHRA, CDR2 YSYEKL. CDR3 in amino acids: CASSQFLPDTQYF. The CDR3 DNA sequence: TGCGCCAGCAGCCAGTTCCTCCCGGATACGCAGTATTTT.

This chain uses TRBV4-2 with TRBJ2-5; 9 positions agree with TRBD2. CDR1 and CDR2 (germline): LGHNA, YNFKEQ. Germline trimming cut 4 bases from V and 5 bases from J; bases unmatched to any gene: 5. The CDR3 covers 14 residues. In DNA form, the CDR3 reads TGTGCCAGCAGCCCGGGACTAGCTGACGAGACCCAGTACTTC. This gives the protein CASSPGLADETQYF.

The chain carries TRBV6-1 and TRBJ1-2; no definite D call. This CDR3 is built from 14 residues. The V end lost 2 bases, the J end lost 6 bases, and 13 bases lay between the germline ends. Germline lookup yields CDR1 MNHNS and CDR2 SASEGT. The CDR3 sequence: CASSELGRNHGYTF. The CDR3 nucleotides are TGTGCCAGCAGTGAACTCGGCAGGAACCATGGCTACACCTTC.

This clone was seen only a few times. V is TRBV6-5 and J is TRBJ1-2; D remains ambiguous. The V end lost 0 bases, the J end lost 4 bases, and 12 bases lay between the germline ends. Germline values: CDR1 MNHEY, CDR2 SVGAGI. This CDR3 region has 15 residues. The CDR3 reads CASSYSEGNPYGYTF. The CDR3, as DNA: TGTGCCAGCAGTTACTCGGAGGGCAACCCCTATGGCTACACCTTC.

This clone came up once. The CDR3 is CASSPPSPGTGELFF. Written as DNA, the CDR3 is TGTGCCAGCAGCCCACCCTCTCCAGGGACCGGGGAGCTGTTTTTT. V is TRBV7-9 and J is TRBJ2-2; D is possibly TRBD1 (5 bases). V gave up 5 bases and J gave up 5 bases, with 15 bases separating them. Germline-derived CDR1 and CDR2 are SEHNR and FQNEAQ (reference sequence). The CDR3 runs to 15 residues.

The table lists this clone with a count of one. This chain connects TRBV6-1 to TRBJ2-3; 8 nucleotides match TRBD2. J gave up 4 bases and V 7 bases, and 7 bases lay outside the gene matches. The CDR3 runs to 14 residues. Per the germline V gene, CDR1 is MNHNS and CDR2 is SASEGT. In nucleotides, the CDR3 is TGTGCCAGCAACGGAGCGGGGGTTTCAGATACGCAGTATTTT. Translation: CASNGAGVSDTQYF.

The J gene is TRBJ1-1, the V gene TRBV5-5; TRBD1 aligns across 8 bases. This CDR3 comprises 13 residues. V gave up 1 base and J gave up 4 bases; unmatched junction bases: 0. In germline, CDR1 is SGHKS, CDR2 YYEKEE (reference sequence). For the CDR3, the DNA is TGTGCCAGCAGCTTGACAGGGGGCACTGAAGCTTTCTTT. The encoded protein is CASSLTGGTEAFF.

This CDR3 is CASSPSSTGAGEKLFF. The DNA for the CDR3 is TGTGCCAGCTCACCGTCTTCGACAGGGGCGGGAGAAAAACTGTTTTTT. The genes are TRBV18 and TRBJ1-4, with TRBD1 matching 8 bases. This CDR3 contains 16 residues. From germline, CDR1 is KGHSH and CDR2 LQKENI. With V trimmed by 3 bases and J by 8 bases, 11 bases remained unmatched.